The clone carrying this T cell receptor (beta chain) was detected many times. Its specificity is unknown. The data stem from a study of T cell repertoires in cytomegalovirus infection. For the study at large: A matching HLA type, together with CMV infection, was signaled by public TCR beta signatures. Study-wide results and caveats: There were carriers of CMV plus the relevant HLA, and cumulative public TCR beta family frequency identified them. What dominated the ex vivo response were HLA-C-restricted CMV-specific TCR beta clonotypes.

One entry per CDR3 protein results from TCRdb running MiXCR on the reads. Of roughly 280,000 distinct CDR3 sequences detected, about an eighth appear once; the ten largest clones hold around 8.1%. This CDR3 contains 15 residues. The trim removed 8 bases at V and 2 bases at J, leaving 8 bases unmatched. The germline V gene encodes CDR1 MNHEY and CDR2 SVGEGT. The sequenced sample consisted of PBMCs. This receptor was taken from a human donor in good health (CMV status not recorded). Some clones in this sample may be carry-over from other donors' samples. The rearrangement joins TRBV6-2 or TRBV6-3 to TRBJ2-2; TRBD2 aligns across 7 bases. CDR3 sequence reads: CASRSQRDNTGELFF. The CDR3, as DNA: TGTGCCAGCCGATCCCAGCGGGACAACACCGGGGAGCTGTTTTTT.